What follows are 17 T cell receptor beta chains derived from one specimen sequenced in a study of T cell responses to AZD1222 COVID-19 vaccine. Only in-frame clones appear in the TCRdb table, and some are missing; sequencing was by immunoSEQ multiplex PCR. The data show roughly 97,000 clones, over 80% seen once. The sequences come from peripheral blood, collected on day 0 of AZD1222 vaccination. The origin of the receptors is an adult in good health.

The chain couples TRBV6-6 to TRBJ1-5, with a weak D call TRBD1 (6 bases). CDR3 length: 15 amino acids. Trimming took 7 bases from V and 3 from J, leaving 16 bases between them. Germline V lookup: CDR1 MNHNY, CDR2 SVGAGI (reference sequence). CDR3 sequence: CASTQGRGNNQPQHF. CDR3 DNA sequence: TGTGCCAGCACCCAGGGGAGGGGGAACAATCAGCCCCAGCATTTT.

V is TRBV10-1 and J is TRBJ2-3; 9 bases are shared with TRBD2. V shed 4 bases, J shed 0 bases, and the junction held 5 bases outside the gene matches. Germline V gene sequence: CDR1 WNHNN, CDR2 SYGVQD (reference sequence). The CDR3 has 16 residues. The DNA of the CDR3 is TGCGCCAGCAGTGCGGTTGCGGGAGGGAGCACAGATACGCAGTATTTT. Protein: CASSAVAGGSTDTQYF.

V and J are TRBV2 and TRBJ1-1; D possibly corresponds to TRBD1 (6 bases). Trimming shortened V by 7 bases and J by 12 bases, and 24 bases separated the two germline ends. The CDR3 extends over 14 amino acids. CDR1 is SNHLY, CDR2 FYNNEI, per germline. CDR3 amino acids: CASTYPGQGYLSFF. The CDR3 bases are TGTGCCAGCACCTACCCGGGACAAGGTTATTTGTCTTTCTTT. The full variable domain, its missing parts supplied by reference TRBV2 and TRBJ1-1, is EPEVTQTPSHQVTQMGQEVILRCVPISNHLYFYWYRQILGQKVEFLVSFYNNEISEKSEIFDDQFSVERPDGSNFTLKIRSTKLEDSAMYFCASTYPGQGYLSFFGQGTRLTVV.

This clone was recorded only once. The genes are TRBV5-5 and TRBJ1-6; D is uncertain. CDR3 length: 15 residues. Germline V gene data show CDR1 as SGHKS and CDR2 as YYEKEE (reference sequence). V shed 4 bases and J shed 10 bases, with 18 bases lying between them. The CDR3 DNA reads TGTGCCAGCAGCCTGCAAGGAGGTCAAGGGTCACCCCTCCACTTT. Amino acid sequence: CASSLQGGQGSPLHF.

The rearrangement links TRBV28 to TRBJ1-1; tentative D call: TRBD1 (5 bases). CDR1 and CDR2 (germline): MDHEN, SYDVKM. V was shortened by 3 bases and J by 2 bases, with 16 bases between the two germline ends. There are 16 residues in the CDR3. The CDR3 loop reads CASSFARQRLNTEAFF. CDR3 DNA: TGTGCCAGCAGTTTCGCCAGACAGAGGCTAAACACTGAAGCTTTCTTT.

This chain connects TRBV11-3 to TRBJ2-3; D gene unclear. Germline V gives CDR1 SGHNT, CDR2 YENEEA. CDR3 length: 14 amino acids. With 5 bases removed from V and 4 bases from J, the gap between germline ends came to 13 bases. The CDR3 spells CASSPLGAADTQYF. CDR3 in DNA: TGTGCCAGCAGCCCGCTAGGTGCGGCAGATACGCAGTATTTT.

In nucleotides, the CDR3 is TGCGCCAGCAGCCGGGGCGGCAGGGAGGTCACTGAAGCTTTCTTT. This translates into CASSRGGREVTEAFF. The chain has TRBV4-3 and TRBJ1-1; D might be TRBD1 (5 bases). V was trimmed by 4 bases and J by 4 bases, leaving 16 bases between them. Germline V CDR1 and CDR2: LGHNA, YSLEER. The CDR3 covers 15 residues.

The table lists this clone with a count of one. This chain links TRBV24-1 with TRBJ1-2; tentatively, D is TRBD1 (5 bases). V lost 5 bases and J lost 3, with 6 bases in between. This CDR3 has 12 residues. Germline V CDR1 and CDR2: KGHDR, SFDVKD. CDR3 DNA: TGTGCCACCAGTGCCAGGGACTATGGCTACACCTTC. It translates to CATSARDYGYTF.

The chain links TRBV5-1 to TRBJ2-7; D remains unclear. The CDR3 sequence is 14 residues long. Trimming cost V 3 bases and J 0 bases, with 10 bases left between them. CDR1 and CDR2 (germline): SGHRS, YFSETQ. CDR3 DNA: TGCGCCAGCAGCTATGACCTGAGCTCCTACGAGCAGTACTTC. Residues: CASSYDLSSYEQYF.

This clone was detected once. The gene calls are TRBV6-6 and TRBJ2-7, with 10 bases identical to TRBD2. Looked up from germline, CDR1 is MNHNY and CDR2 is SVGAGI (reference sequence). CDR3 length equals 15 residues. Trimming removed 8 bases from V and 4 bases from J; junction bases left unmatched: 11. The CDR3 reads CASALASGRSYEQYF. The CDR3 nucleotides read TGTGCCAGCGCCCTAGCTAGCGGGAGATCGTACGAGCAGTACTTC.

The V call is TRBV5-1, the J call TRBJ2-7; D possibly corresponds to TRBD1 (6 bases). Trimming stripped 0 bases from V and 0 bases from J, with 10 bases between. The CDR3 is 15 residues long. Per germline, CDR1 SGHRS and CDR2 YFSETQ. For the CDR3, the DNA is TGCGCCAGCAGCTTGGAGGGACACCTCTCCTACGAGCAGTACTTC. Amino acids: CASSLEGHLSYEQYF.

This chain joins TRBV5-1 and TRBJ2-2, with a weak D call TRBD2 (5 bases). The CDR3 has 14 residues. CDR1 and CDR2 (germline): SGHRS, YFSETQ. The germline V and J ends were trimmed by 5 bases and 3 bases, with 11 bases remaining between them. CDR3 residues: CASRPGFDTGELFF. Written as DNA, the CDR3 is TGCGCCAGCAGGCCGGGATTCGACACCGGGGAGCTGTTTTTT.

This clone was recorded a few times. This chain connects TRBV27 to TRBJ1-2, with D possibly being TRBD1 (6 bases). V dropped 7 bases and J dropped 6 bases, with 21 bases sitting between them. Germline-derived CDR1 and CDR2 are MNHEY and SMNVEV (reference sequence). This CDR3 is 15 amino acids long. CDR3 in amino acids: CASTPGGARVNGYTF. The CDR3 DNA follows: TGTGCCAGCACCCCCGGGGGGGCCCGGGTGAATGGCTACACCTTC.

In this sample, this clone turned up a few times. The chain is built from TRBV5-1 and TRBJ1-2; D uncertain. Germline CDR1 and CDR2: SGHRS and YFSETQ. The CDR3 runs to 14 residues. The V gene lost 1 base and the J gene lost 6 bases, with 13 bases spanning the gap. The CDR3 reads CASSLSSSWNGYTF. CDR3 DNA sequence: TGCGCCAGCAGCTTGAGCAGCTCCTGGAATGGCTACACCTTC.

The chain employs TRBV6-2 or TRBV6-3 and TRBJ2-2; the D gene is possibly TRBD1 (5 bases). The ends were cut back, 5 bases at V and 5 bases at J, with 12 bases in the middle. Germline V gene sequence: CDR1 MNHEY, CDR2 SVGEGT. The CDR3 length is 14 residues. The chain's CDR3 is CASSTGLVTGELFF. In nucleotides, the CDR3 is TGTGCCAGCAGTACAGGATTGGTTACCGGGGAGCTGTTTTTT.

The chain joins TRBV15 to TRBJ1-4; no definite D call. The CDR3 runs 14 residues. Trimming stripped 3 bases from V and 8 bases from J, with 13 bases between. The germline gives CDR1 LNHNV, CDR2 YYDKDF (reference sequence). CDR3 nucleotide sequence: TGTGCCACCAGCAGCTGGAGGGAGCAAGAAAAACTGTTTTTT. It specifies CATSSWREQEKLFF.

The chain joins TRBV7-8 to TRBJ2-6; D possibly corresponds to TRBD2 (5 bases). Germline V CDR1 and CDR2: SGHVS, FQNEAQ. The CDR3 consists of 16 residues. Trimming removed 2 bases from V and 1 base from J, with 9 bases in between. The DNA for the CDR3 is TGTGCCAGCAGCTTAATTCGGGGTTCTGGGGCCAACGTCCTGACTTTC. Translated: CASSLIRGSGANVLTF.